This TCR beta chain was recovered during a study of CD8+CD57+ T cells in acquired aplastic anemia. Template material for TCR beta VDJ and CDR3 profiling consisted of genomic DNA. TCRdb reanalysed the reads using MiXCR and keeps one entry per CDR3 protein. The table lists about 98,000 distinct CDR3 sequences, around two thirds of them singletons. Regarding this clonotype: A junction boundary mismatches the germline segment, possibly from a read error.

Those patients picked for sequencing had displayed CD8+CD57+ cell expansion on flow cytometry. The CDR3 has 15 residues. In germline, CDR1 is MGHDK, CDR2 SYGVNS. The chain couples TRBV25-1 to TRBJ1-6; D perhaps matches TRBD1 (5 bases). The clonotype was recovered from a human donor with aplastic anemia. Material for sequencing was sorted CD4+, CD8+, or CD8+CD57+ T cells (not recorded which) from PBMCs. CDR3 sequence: CASSGSGTVNPPLHF. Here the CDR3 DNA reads TGTGCCAGCAGTGGATCCGGGACGGTTAATCCACCCCTCCACTTT.